These T cell receptor beta chains were read from a single sample in a study of blood T cell repertoires in COVID-19. Some clones are missing from TCRdb's copy, which holds only in-frame ones; the method was immunoSEQ multiplex PCR. The sample has some 200,000 clones, 65% to 85% seen once. Material: peripheral blood. These receptors originate from a woman aged 60 to 75 with acute or convalescent COVID-19. Both conserved end residues are part of each CDR3. D genes are given only for firm matches. The size entry is marked missing in some rows and otherwise reads once, few, many or a size class.

size,D,J,V,CDR3,DNA
-,-,TRBJ1-5,TRBV15,CATSTRPSNQPQHF,TGTGCCACCAGCACTAGGCCTAGCAATCAGCCCCAGCATTTT
-,-,TRBJ1-1,TRBV11-2,CASSLGRGAFF,TGTGCCAGCAGCTTGGGCCGCGGGGCTTTCTTT
-,TRBD2,TRBJ2-3,TRBV3-1/TRBV3-2,CASKTSGTDTQYF,TGTGCCAGCAAGACTAGCGGCACAGATACGCAGTATTTT
-,-,TRBJ1-2,TRBV4-1,CASSQNGGHYGYTF,TGCGCCAGCAGCCAGAACGGGGGACACTATGGCTACACCTTC
-,TRBD1,TRBJ1-2,TRBV7-8,CASSLEGQSRNYGYTF,TGTGCCAGCAGCTTAGAGGGACAGTCGAGAAACTATGGCTACACCTTC
few,-,TRBJ1-1,TRBV6-5,CASSYSRMAGPTNAFF,TGTGCCAGCAGTTACTCGAGGATGGCGGGGCCCACTAACGCTTTCTTT
-,-,TRBJ1-1,TRBV5-5,CASSLDLSGNTEAFF,TGTGCCAGCAGCCTCGACTTATCGGGGAACACTGAAGCTTTCTTT
-,TRBD1,TRBJ2-3,TRBV12-5,CASGLGQATQYF,TGTGCTAGTGGCCTGGGACAGGCTACGCAGTATTTT
-,TRBD2,TRBJ2-1,TRBV5-4,CASSSKTSGGRNEQFF,TGTGCCAGCAGCTCCAAGACTAGCGGGGGGCGGAATGAGCAGTTCTTC
few,-,TRBJ2-5,TRBV7-2,CASSSWGGAQETQYF,TGTGCCAGCAGCTCATGGGGCGGGGCACAAGAGACCCAGTACTTC
-,-,TRBJ1-5,TRBV7-9,CASSLVGAGLNQPQHF,TGTGCCAGCAGCTTGGTTGGGGCAGGGTTGAATCAGCCCCAGCATTTT
-,-,TRBJ1-4,TRBV4-2,CASSPFEGHSSEPEKLFF,TGTGCCAGCAGCCCATTCGAGGGTCATAGCTCCGAGCCCGAAAAACTGTTTTTT
-,TRBD2,TRBJ2-3,TRBV5-1,CASSQTSGSDTQYF,TGCGCCAGCAGCCAGACTAGCGGGTCAGATACGCAGTATTTT
-,-,TRBJ2-7,TRBV6-5,CASSYSPQDIYEQYF,TGTGCCAGCAGTTACTCCCCGCAGGATATCTACGAGCAGTACTTC
-,TRBD1,TRBJ1-1,TRBV4-2,CASSQDRDRGPGRTEAFF,TGTGCCAGCAGCCAAGACCGGGACAGGGGGCCGGGTCGCACTGAAGCTTTCTTT
-,TRBD1,TRBJ2-7,TRBV30,CAWGTGMDYEQYF,TGTGCCTGGGGGACAGGGATGGATTACGAGCAGTACTTC
few,TRBD2,TRBJ2-1,TRBV10-1,CASSLSSKPSGGEGNEQFF,TGCGCCAGCAGTCTCTCATCGAAACCGAGCGGGGGGGAAGGTAATGAGCAGTTCTTC
few,TRBD1,TRBJ1-1,TRBV5-1,CASSSGQGFAEAFF,TGCGCCAGCAGCTCCGGACAGGGATTTGCTGAAGCTTTCTTT
-,TRBD1,TRBJ1-4,TRBV15,CATSRVGGIEKLFF,TGTGCCACCAGCAGAGTAGGGGGCATTGAAAAACTGTTTTTT
-,-,TRBJ1-5,TRBV30,CAWSTDSNQPQHF,TGTGCCTGGAGCACGGACAGTAATCAGCCCCAGCATTTT
-,TRBD1,TRBJ1-3,TRBV11-1,CASSSRSTGTNTIYF,TGTGCCAGCAGCTCGAGATCGACAGGGACAAACACCATATATTTT
-,TRBD1,TRBJ2-7,TRBV27,CASSLYPPGQASYEQYF,TGTGCCAGCAGTTTATACCCCCCGGGACAGGCGTCCTACGAGCAGTACTTC
once,TRBD1,TRBJ1-3,TRBV6-6,CASRTGGSGNTIYF,TGTGCCAGCAGAACAGGGGGTTCTGGAAACACCATATATTTT
few,-,TRBJ2-3,TRBV6-5,CASSYSPARRDTQYF,TGTGCCAGCAGTTACTCGCCTGCCCGTCGGGATACGCAGTATTTT
-,-,TRBJ1-1,TRBV11-2,CASSLYGAEAFF,TGTGCCAGCAGCTTATATGGGGCGGAAGCTTTCTTT
-,TRBD1,TRBJ1-3,TRBV5-1,CASSLEGARSGNTIYF,TGCGCCAGCAGCTTGGAGGGGGCCCGCTCTGGAAACACCATATATTTT
-,-,TRBJ1-2,TRBV18,CASSPQNLGGNYGYTF,TGTGCCAGCTCACCACAGAATCTCGGCGGTAACTATGGCTACACCTTC
-,TRBD2,TRBJ2-7,TRBV11-2,CASSRGTLAGPSYEQYF,TGTGCCAGCAGTCGCGGAACACTAGCGGGGCCATCCTACGAGCAGTACTTC
few,-,TRBJ1-4,TRBV20-1,CSVKGNEKLFF,TGCAGTGTAAAGGGGAATGAAAAACTGTTTTTT
-,-,TRBJ1-1,TRBV2,CASSEEANTEAFF,TGTGCCAGCAGTGAAGAAGCGAACACTGAAGCTTTCTTT
-,-,TRBJ2-7,TRBV6-5,CASTTRSRNEQYF,TGTGCCAGCACGACGCGCTCCAGGAACGAGCAGTACTTC
-,-,TRBJ2-5,TRBV6-2/TRBV6-3,CASSDLSGTQYF,TGTGCCAGCAGTGACTTGTCGGGGACCCAGTACTTC
-,TRBD2,TRBJ2-2,TRBV5-4,CASSLGLAGTGELFF,TGTGCCAGCAGCTTGGGACTAGCTGGCACCGGGGAGCTGTTTTTT
few,-,TRBJ1-4,TRBV11-2,CASSLQGPIEKLFF,TGTGCCAGCAGTTTACAGGGTCCTATCGAAAAACTGTTTTTT
-,TRBD2,TRBJ2-5,TRBV2,CASSVLAGGPQTQYF,TGTGCCAGCAGTGTACTAGCGGGGGGGCCCCAGACCCAGTACTTC
once,TRBD2,TRBJ2-3,TRBV2,CASSGSGGAPTDTQYF,TGTGCCAGCAGCGGGAGCGGGGGGGCACCCACAGATACGCAGTATTTT
-,TRBD2,TRBJ2-2,TRBV2,CASSEGHTSGGGTGELFF,TGTGCCAGCAGTGAAGGGCATACTAGCGGGGGTGGCACCGGGGAGCTGTTTTTT
few,-,TRBJ2-4,TRBV28,CAITAGAEGNIQYF,TGTGCCATCACGGCAGGGGCAGAGGGAAACATTCAGTACTTC
-,TRBD1,TRBJ1-6,TRBV15,CATSRKDRVRSPLHF,TGTGCCACCAGCAGAAAGGACAGGGTGCGGTCACCCCTCCACTTT
-,-,TRBJ2-3,TRBV19,CASSIGAGSTDTQYF,TGTGCCAGTAGTATAGGGGCAGGAAGCACAGATACGCAGTATTTT
-,-,TRBJ2-6,TRBV9,CASSPYPGLNSGANVLTF,TGTGCCAGCAGCCCTTATCCGGGACTTAACTCTGGGGCCAACGTCCTGACTTTC
-,TRBD1,TRBJ2-1,TRBV7-3,CASSLQGQRGEQFF,TGTGCCAGCAGCTTACAGGGACAGAGGGGTGAGCAGTTCTTC
-,TRBD2,TRBJ2-5,TRBV20-1,CSASLSGGLQETQYF,TGCAGTGCTAGTCTTAGCGGGGGGCTCCAAGAGACCCAGTACTTC
-,TRBD1,TRBJ2-2,TRBV5-5,CASSEVRIRGLTGELFF,TGTGCCAGCAGCGAAGTGAGAATTAGGGGGCTAACCGGGGAGCTGTTTTTT
few,TRBD2,TRBJ2-1,TRBV6-6,CASSYPTSGGYNEQFF,TGTGCCAGCAGTTACCCAACTAGCGGCGGATACAATGAGCAGTTCTTC
-,TRBD1,TRBJ1-1,TRBV6-5,CASSKGRGDTEAFF,TGTGCCAGCAGCAAGGGCAGGGGGGATACTGAAGCTTTCTTT
-,-,TRBJ1-4,TRBV27,CASSLTANEKLFF,TGTGCCAGCAGTTTGACAGCGAATGAAAAACTGTTTTTT
-,TRBD2,TRBJ2-5,TRBV7-2,CASSTRLAGDQETQYF,TGTGCCAGCAGCACGCGACTAGCGGGGGACCAAGAGACCCAGTACTTC
-,-,TRBJ1-2,TRBV6-5,CASSYSTAGYGYTF,TGTGCCAGCAGTTACTCCACGGCGGGCTATGGCTACACCTTC
-,-,TRBJ1-5,TRBV6-5,CASSLEAYSNQPQHF,TGTGCCAGCAGTTTAGAGGCGTATAGCAATCAGCCCCAGCATTTT
-,-,TRBJ1-1,TRBV6-1,CASSESRANTEAFF,TGTGCCAGCAGTGAGAGCAGGGCCAACACTGAAGCTTTCTTT
-,TRBD1,TRBJ1-2,TRBV7-9,CASSRGQGEDGYTF,TGTGCCAGCAGCCGTGGACAGGGTGAGGATGGCTACACCTTC
-,-,TRBJ1-2,TRBV5-4,CASSVEVSGGDGYTF,TGTGCCAGCAGCGTGGAGGTTTCGGGAGGGGATGGCTACACCTTC
few,-,TRBJ1-2,TRBV10-3,CAISVERLRNNYGYTF,TGTGCCATCAGTGTTGAGCGGCTGAGAAACAACTATGGCTACACCTTC
-,TRBD1,TRBJ1-6,TRBV4-1,CASSFTGASPLHF,TGCGCCAGCAGTTTCACAGGGGCTTCACCCCTCCACTTT
-,TRBD2,TRBJ2-7,TRBV6-8,CASILAGETLGQYF,TGTGCCAGCATTCTAGCGGGGGAAACTCTGGGGCAGTACTTC
-,-,TRBJ2-7,TRBV2,CASSGQANYEQYF,TGTGCCAGCAGTGGCCAGGCTAACTACGAGCAGTACTTC
-,-,TRBJ1-5,TRBV11-2,CASSLSRGLNQPQHF,TGTGCCAGCAGCTTATCGCGGGGGCTCAATCAGCCCCAGCATTTT
-,-,TRBJ2-7,TRBV7-6,CASSLTGYEQYF,TGTGCCAGCAGCTTAACGGGTTACGAGCAGTACTTC
-,-,TRBJ1-6,TRBV30,CAWTAESNSPLHF,TGTGCCTGGACTGCAGAAAGTAATTCACCCCTCCACTTT